Sequencing of this T cell receptor beta chain was carried out in a study of T cells in localized non-small cell lung cancer. Data came from immunoSEQ multiplex PCR; TCRdb stores just in-frame clones and leaves some out. The data show about 18,000 clones, around 83% seen once. Between the trimmed V and J ends, which lost 0 bases and 2 bases, there was a span of 11 bases. Germline loops: CDR1 SGHRS, CDR2 YFSETQ. The CDR3 runs to 15 residues. The specimen comprised peripheral blood, sampled before any cancer treatment. This TCR was recovered from a female donor of 60 years or more with stage I lung adenocarcinoma. J is TRBJ1-1 and V is TRBV5-1; tentative D call: TRBD1 (6 bases). The CDR3 reads CASSLVPGDNTEAFF. CDR3 in DNA: TGCGCCAGCAGCTTGGTGCCAGGGGATAACACTGAAGCTTTCTTT.